The clone carrying this T cell receptor beta chain was picked up one time. The antigen is not known. TCRdb keeps only in-frame clones here, not all; method: immunoSEQ multiplex PCR. The sample contains fewer than 700,000 clones, roughly 95% of which appear only once. This record comes from a study of shared clonotypes between healthy human individuals. Study outcomes and limitations: Donors were few, which limited the genetic and exposure-history diversity represented.

The ends were cut back, 3 bases at V and 2 bases at J, with 9 bases in the middle. The germline CDR1 and CDR2 sequences are SNHLY and FYNNEI. CDR3 length: 14 amino acids. Selected positively for CCR7 and CD45RO-negative, naive CD8 cells excluded terminally differentiated effector memory CD45RA+ cells. Sequencing input: naive CD8+ T cells sorted from blood. The origin of this receptor is a woman younger than 45 in good health. The chain joins TRBV2 to TRBJ2-3; no reliable D call. The CDR3 spells CASSDSGTTDTQYF. Here the CDR3 DNA reads TGTGCCAGCAGTGATAGTGGCACCACAGATACGCAGTATTTT.